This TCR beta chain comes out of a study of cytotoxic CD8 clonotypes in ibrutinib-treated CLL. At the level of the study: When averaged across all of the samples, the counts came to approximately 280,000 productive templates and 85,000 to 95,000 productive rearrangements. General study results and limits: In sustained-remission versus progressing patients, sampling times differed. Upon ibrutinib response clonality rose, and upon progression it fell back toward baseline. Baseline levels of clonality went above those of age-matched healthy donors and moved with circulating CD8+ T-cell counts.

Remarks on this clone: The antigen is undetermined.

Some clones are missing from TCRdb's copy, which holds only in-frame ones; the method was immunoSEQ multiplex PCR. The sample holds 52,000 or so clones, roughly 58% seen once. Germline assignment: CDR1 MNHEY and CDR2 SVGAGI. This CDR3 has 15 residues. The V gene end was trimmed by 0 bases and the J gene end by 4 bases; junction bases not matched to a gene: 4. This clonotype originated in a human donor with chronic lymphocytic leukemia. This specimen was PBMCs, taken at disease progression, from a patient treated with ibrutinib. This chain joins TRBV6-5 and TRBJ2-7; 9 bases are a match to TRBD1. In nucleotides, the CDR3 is TGTGCCAGCAGTTACTCGATCGGACAGGGGTACGAGCAGTACTTC. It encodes CASSYSIGQGYEQYF.